Sequencing of this TCR beta chain was carried out in a study of identical twins. Findings and caveats of the study: The abundant beta clonotypes from cord blood had fewer insertions, and memory repertoires had none of this.

A note on this clonotype: Antigen: not known.

MiXCR, applied by TCRdb to the 5' RACE reads, yields one record per CDR3 protein. The sample has some 1,700,000 distinct CDR3 sequences, roughly 35% seen once. Trimming removed 2 bases from V and 0 bases from J, with 27 bases in between. The germline V gene has CDR1 SGHTA and CDR2 FQGNSA. The CDR3 loop spans 21 amino acids. The sample consisted of cord blood. This chain uses TRBV7-2 with TRBJ2-3; tentatively, D is TRBD2 (6 bases). The TCR sequence derives from a newborn girl in good health. CDR3 sequence reads: CASSLFYPRRRGTSSTDTQYF. CDR3 DNA sequence: TGTGCCAGCAGCTTATTTTACCCTAGAAGACGGGGGACTTCTAGCACAGATACGCAGTATTTT.